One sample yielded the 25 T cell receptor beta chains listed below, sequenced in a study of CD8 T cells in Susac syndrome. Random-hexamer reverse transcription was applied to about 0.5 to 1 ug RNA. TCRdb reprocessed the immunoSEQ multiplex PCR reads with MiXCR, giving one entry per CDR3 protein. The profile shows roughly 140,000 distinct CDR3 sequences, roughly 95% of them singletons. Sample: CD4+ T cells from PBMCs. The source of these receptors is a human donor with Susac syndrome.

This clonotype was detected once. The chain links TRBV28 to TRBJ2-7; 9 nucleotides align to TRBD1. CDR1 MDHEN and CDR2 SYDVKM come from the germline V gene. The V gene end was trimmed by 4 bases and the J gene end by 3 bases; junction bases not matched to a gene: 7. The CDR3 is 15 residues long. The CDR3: CASSSTGTGIYEQYF. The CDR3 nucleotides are TGTGCCAGCAGTTCAACCGGGACAGGGATCTACGAGCAGTACTTC.

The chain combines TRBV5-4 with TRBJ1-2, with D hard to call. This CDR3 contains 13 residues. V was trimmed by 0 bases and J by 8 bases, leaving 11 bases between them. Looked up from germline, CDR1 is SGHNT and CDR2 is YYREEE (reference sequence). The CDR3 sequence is CASSLDRRYGYTF. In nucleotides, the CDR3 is TGTGCCAGCAGCTTGGATCGGAGGTACGGCTACACCTTC.

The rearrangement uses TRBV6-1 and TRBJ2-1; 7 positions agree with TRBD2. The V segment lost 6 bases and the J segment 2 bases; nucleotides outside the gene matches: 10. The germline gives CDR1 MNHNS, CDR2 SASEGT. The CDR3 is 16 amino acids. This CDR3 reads CASSSPGEGAYNEQFF. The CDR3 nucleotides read TGTGCCAGCAGCTCCCCGGGGGAGGGAGCCTACAATGAGCAGTTCTTC.

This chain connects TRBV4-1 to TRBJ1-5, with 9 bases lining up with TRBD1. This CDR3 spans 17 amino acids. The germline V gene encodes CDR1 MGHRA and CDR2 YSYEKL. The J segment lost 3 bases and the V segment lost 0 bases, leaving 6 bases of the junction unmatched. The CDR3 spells CASSQDGTGRNNQPQHF. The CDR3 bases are TGCGCCAGCAGCCAAGATGGGACAGGGAGGAACAATCAGCCCCAGCATTTT.

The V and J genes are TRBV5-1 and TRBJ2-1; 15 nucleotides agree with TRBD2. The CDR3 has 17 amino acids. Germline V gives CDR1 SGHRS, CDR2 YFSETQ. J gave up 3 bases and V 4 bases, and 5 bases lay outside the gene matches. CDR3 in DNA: TGCGCCAGCAGCCGGACTAGCGGGAGGGCCGACTACAATGAGCAGTTCTTC. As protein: CASSRTSGRADYNEQFF.

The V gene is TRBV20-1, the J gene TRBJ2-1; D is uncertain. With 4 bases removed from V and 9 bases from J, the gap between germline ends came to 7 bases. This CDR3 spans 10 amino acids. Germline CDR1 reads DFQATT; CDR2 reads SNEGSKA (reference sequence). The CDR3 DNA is TGCAGTGCTAAATTAATTGAGCAGTTCTTC. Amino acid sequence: CSAKLIEQFF.

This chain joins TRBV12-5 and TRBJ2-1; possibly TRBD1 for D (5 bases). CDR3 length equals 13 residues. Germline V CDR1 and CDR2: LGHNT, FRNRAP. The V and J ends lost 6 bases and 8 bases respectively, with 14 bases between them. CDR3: CASGLGPGYEQFF. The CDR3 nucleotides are TGTGCTAGTGGCCTCGGGCCAGGGTATGAGCAGTTCTTC.

Written as DNA, the CDR3 is TGTGCCAGTCAAAGGGCGGGAGGCTACACCTTC. Its protein product is CASQRAGGYTF. The J gene is TRBJ1-2, the V gene TRBV9; D unresolved. CDR1 and CDR2 from the germline V gene are SGDLS and YYNGEE. Trimming took 8 bases from V and 8 from J, leaving 13 bases between them. CDR3 length: 11 residues.

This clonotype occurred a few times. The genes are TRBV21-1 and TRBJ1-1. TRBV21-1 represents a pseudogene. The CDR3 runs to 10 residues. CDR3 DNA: TGTGCCAGCAGGGGGACTGAAGCTTTCTTT. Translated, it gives CASRGTEAFF.

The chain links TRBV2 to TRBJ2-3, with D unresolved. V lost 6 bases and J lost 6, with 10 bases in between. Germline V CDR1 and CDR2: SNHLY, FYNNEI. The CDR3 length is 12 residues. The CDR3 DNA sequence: TGTGCCAGCAGCCTTATGGGTGATACGCAGTATTTT. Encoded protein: CASSLMGDTQYF.

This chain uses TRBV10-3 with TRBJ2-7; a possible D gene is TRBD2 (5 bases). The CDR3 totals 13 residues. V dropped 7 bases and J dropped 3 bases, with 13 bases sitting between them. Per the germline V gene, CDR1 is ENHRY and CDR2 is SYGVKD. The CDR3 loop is CAINSANHYEQYF. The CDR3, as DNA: TGTGCCATCAATAGCGCTAACCACTACGAGCAGTACTTC.

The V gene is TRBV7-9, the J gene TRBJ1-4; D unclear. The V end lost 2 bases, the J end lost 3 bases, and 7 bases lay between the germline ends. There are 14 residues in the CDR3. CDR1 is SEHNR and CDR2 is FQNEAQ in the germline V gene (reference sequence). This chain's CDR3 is CASSLLGSNEKLFF. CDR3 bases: TGTGCCAGCAGCTTATTGGGTTCTAATGAAAAACTGTTTTTT.

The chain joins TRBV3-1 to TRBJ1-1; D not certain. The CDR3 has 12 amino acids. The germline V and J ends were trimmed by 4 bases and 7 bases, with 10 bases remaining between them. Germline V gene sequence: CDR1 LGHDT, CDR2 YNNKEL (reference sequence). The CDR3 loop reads CASSLTGSEAFF. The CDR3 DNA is TGTGCCAGCAGCCTGACGGGCAGTGAAGCTTTCTTT.

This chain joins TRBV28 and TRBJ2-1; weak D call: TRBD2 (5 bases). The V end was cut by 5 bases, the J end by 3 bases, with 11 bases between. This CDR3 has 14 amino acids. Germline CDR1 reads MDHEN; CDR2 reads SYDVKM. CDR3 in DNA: TGTGCCAGCAGTCCTAACCGGGACTACAATGAGCAGTTCTTC. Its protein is CASSPNRDYNEQFF.

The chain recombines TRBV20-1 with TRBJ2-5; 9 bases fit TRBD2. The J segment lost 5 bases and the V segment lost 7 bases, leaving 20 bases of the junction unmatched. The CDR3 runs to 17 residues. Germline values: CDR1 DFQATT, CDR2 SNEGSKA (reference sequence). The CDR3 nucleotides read TGCAGTGTACTAAGATTGCGGGAGGGCCTCAGGGAGGAGACCCAGTACTTC. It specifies CSVLRLREGLREETQYF.

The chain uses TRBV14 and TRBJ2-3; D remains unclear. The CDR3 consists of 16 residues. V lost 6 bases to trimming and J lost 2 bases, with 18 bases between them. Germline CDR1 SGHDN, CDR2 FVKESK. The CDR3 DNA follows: TGTGCCAGCAGGCCTCTTCGAGGTGGTAACACAGATACGCAGTATTTT. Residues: CASRPLRGGNTDTQYF.

The CDR3 coding sequence is TGCGCCAGCAGCTGGGGGACAGGGCGGACAGATACGCAGTATTTT. It encodes CASSWGTGRTDTQYF. The chain uses TRBV5-1 and TRBJ2-3; 9 positions match TRBD1. Germline CDR1 SGHRS, CDR2 YFSETQ. The CDR3 has 15 residues. V was pared by 3 bases and J by 3 bases, with 5 bases of the junction left unmatched.

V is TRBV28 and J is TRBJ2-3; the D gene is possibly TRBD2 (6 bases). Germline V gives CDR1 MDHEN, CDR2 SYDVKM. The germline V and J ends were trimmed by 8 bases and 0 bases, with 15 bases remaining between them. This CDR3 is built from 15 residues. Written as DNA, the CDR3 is TGTGCCAGCGGGAGGAGGGGCTTTAGCACAGATACGCAGTATTTT. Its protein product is CASGRRGFSTDTQYF.

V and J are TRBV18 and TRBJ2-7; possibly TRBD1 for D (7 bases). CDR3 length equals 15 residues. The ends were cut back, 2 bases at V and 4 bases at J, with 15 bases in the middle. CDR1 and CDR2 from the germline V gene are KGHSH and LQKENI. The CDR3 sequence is CASSPGGTARYEQYF. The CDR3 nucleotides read TGTGCCAGCTCACCAGGCGGGACAGCCCGTTACGAGCAGTACTTC. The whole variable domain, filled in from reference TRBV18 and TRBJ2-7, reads NAGVMQNPRHLVRRRGQEARLRCSPMKGHSHVYWYRQLPEEGLKFMVYLQKENIIDESGMPKERFSAEFPKEGPSILRIQQVVRGDSAAYFCASSPGGTARYEQYFGPGTRLTVT.

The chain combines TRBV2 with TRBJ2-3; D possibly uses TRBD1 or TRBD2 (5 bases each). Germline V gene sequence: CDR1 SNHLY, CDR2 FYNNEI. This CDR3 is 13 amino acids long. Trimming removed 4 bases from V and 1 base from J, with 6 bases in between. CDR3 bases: TGTGCCAGCAGTGGGGACCGCACAGATACGCAGTATTTT. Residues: CASSGDRTDTQYF.

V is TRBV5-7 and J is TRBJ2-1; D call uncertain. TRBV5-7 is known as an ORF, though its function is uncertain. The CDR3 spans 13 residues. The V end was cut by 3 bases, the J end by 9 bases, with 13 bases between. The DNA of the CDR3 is TGTGCCAGCAGCTCCGGCGCGGACGGTGAGCAGTTCTTC. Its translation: CASSSGADGEQFF.

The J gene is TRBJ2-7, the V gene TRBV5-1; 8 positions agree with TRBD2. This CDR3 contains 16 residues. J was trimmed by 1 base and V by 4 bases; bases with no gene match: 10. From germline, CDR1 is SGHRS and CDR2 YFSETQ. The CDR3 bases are TGCGCCAGCAGCCCTGGAGCGGGAGACGGGTCCTACGAGCAGTACTTC. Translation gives CASSPGAGDGSYEQYF.

The CDR3 sequence: CSVGTGRSGYTF. CDR3 DNA sequence: TGCAGCGTTGGGACAGGGAGGTCTGGCTACACCTTC. This chain joins TRBV29-1 and TRBJ1-2; 8 bases align to TRBD1. V shed 4 bases, J shed 7 bases, and the junction held 5 bases outside the gene matches. This CDR3 is built from 12 residues. CDR1 SQVTM and CDR2 ANQGSEA come from the germline V gene.

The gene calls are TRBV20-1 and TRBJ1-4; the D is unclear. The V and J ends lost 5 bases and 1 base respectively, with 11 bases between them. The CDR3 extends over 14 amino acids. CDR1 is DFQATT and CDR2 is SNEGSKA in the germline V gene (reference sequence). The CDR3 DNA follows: TGCAGTGCTTACAAGGAGGAAACTAATGAAAAACTGTTTTTT. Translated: CSAYKEETNEKLFF.

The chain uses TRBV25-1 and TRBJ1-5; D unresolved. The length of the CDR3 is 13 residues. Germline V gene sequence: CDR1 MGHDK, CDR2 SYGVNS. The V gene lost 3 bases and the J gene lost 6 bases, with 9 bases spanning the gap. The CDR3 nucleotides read TGTGCCAGCAGTGATAGGGTCGGTCAGCCCCAGCATTTT. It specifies CASSDRVGQPQHF.